This entry lists 5 T cell receptor beta chains sequenced from one sample in a study of T-cell reconstitution after alpha-beta-depleted transplantation in children. The TCRbeta library incorporated unique molecular identifiers. TCRdb used MiXCR to reprocess the PCR reads, holding one entry per CDR3 protein. The table shows around 370,000 distinct CDR3 sequences, with around 10% occurring only once. This sample comprised PBMCs from the stem cell graft donor, obtained from the stem cell graft. These receptors came from a human donor who donated a stem cell graft to a child with acute lymphoblastic leukemia.

This clonotype was counted between two and nine times. The chain combines TRBV20-1 with TRBJ2-5; TRBD2 might be the D (6 bases). Germline CDR1 and CDR2: DFQATT and SNEGSKA (reference sequence). The CDR3 contains 10 residues. With 7 bases removed from V and 9 bases from J, the gap between germline ends came to 12 bases. The CDR3 nucleotides read TGCAGTGGTTCGTCGGGAGCCCAGTACTTC. Translation: CSGSSGAQYF.

This clonotype was detected many times. The chain uses TRBV29-1 and TRBJ2-5; perhaps TRBD2 as D (7 bases). The CDR3 contains 13 residues. Germline assignment: CDR1 SQVTM and CDR2 ANQGSEA. Trimming removed 3 bases at V and 5 bases at J, with 13 bases between. CDR3 protein: CSVDGGRLETQYF. CDR3 bases: TGCAGCGTTGACGGGGGGCGTTTGGAGACCCAGTACTTC. The full variable domain, completed using reference TRBV29-1 and TRBJ2-5, is SAVISQKPSRDICQRGTSLTIQCQVDSQVTMMFWYRQQPGQSLTLIATANQGSEATYESGFVIDKFPISRPNLTFSTLTVSNMSPEDSSIYLCSVDGGRLETQYFGPGTRLLVL.

The chain employs TRBV28 and TRBJ2-2; TRBD1 or TRBD2 may be the D gene (5 bases each). Trimming stripped 5 bases from V and 10 bases from J, with 17 bases between. Germline V gene data show CDR1 as MDHEN and CDR2 as SYDVKM. The CDR3 consists of 14 residues. CDR3 nucleotide sequence: TGTGCCAGCAGTAGGGGACCGATTAGTGAGGAGCTGTTTTTT. It encodes CASSRGPISEELFF.

This clonotype was observed a few times. The chain combines TRBV19 with TRBJ2-7, with D unresolved. The V gene lost 2 bases and the J gene lost 2 bases, with 13 bases spanning the gap. Germline CDR1 reads LNHDA; CDR2 reads SQIVND (reference sequence). The CDR3 has 15 residues. The CDR3 sequence is CASSIIVGRPYEQYF. CDR3 sequence (DNA): TGTGCCAGTAGTATAATCGTCGGTCGACCCTACGAGCAGTACTTC.

The chain uses TRBV10-3 and TRBJ2-2; weak D call: TRBD2 (5 bases). Looked up from germline, CDR1 is ENHRY and CDR2 is SYGVKD. Trimming removed 6 bases at V and 1 base at J, with 15 bases between. The CDR3 runs to 16 residues. CDR3 DNA sequence: TGTGCCATCAGGGGAGACACTCTGATGAACACCGGGGAGCTGTTTTTT. Protein product: CAIRGDTLMNTGELFF.